The sequence of this T cell receptor (beta chain) was determined in a study of T cell repertoires in cytomegalovirus infection. As for the study in general: Indicated by public TCR beta signatures were CMV infection and matching HLA type.

The study, taken as a whole, reports: People with CMV and the relevant HLA were identified by cumulative public TCR beta family frequency. The response measured ex vivo was dominated by TCR beta clonotypes (HLA-C-restricted and CMV-specific).

A single record per CDR3 protein comes from TCRdb applying MiXCR to the reads. Here the sample spans about 300,000 distinct CDR3 sequences, about 8.8% being singletons. CDR1 SGHVS and CDR2 FNYEAQ come from the germline V gene. This CDR3 contains 15 residues. With 5 bases clipped from V and 2 bases from J, the junction kept 5 bases outside the gene matches. This clonotype was recorded at least ten times. Its target is not known. Sequenced material: PBMCs. V usage is TRBV7-6 and J usage is TRBJ2-2; 7 bases align to TRBD2. The origin of this receptor is a human donor in good health (CMV status not recorded). Some clones in this sample may be carry-over from other donors' samples. CDR3 sequence reads: CASSNRDYNTGELFF. The CDR3 nucleotides are TGTGCCAGCAGCAACCGGGACTACAACACCGGGGAGCTGTTTTTT.